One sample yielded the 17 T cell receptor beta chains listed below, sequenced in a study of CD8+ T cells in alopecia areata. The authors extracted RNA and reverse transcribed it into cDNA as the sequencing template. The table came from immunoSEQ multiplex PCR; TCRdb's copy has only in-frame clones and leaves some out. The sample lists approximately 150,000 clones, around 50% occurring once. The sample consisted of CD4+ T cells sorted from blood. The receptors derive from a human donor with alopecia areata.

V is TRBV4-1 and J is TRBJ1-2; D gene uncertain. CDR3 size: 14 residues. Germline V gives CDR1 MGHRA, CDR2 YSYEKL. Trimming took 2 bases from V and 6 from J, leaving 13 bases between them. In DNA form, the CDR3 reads TGCGCCAGCAGCCAAAGGCAACCAGGCGATGGCTACACCTTC. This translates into CASSQRQPGDGYTF.

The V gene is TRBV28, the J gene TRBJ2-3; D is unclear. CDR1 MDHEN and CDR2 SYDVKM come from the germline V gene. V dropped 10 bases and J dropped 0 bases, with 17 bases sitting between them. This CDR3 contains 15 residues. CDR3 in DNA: TGTGCCATCGTCCGAAATTGGGGTAGCACAGATACGCAGTATTTT. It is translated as CAIVRNWGSTDTQYF.

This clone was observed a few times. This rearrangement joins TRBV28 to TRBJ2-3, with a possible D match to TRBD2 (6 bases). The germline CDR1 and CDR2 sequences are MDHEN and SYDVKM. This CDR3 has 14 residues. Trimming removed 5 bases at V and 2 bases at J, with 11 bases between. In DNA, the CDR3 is TGTGCCAGCAGTCCTGGGACTTTCACAGATACGCAGTATTTT. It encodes CASSPGTFTDTQYF.

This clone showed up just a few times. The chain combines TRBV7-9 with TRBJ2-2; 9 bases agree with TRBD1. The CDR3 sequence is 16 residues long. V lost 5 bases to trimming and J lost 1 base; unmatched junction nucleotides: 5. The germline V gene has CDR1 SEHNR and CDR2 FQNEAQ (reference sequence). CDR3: CASSRWGQGNTGELFF. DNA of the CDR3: TGTGCCAGCAGCCGGTGGGGACAGGGGAACACCGGGGAGCTGTTTTTT.

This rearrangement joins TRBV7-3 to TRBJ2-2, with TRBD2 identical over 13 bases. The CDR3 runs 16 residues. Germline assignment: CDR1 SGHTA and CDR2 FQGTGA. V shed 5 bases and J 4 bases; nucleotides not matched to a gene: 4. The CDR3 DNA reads TGTGCCAGCAGCCAGGGGACTAGCGGGGCCACCGGGGAGCTGTTTTTT. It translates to CASSQGTSGATGELFF.

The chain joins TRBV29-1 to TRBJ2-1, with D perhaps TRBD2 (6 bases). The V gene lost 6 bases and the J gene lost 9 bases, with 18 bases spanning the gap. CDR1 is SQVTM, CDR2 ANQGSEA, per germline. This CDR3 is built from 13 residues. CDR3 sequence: CSVSYREASEQFF. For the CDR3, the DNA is TGCAGCGTAAGCTATAGGGAGGCGAGTGAGCAGTTCTTC.

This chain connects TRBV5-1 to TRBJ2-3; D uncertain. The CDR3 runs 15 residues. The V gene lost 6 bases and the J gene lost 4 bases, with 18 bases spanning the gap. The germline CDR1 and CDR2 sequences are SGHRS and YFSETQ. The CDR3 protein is CASTLGNPIADTQYF. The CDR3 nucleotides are TGCGCCAGCACCCTGGGTAACCCTATAGCAGATACGCAGTATTTT.

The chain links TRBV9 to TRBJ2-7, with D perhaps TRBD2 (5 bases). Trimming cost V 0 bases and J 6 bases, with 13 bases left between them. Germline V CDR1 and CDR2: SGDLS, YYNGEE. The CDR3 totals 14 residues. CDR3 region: CASSVAGTSFEQYF. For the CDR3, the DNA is TGTGCCAGCAGCGTAGCCGGTACTAGTTTCGAGCAGTACTTC. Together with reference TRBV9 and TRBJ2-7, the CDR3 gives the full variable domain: DSGVTQTPKHLITATGQRVTLRCSPRSGDLSVYWYQQSLDQGLQFLIQYYNGEERAKGNILERFSAQQFPDLHSELNLSSLELGDSALYFCASSVAGTSFEQYFGPGTRLTVT.

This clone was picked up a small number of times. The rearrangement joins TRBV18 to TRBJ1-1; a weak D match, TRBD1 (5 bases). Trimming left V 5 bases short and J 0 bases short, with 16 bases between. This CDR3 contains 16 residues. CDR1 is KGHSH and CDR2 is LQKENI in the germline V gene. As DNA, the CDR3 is TGTGCCAGCTCATCAATCTCAGGGTTTATGAACACTGAAGCTTTCTTT. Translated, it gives CASSSISGFMNTEAFF.

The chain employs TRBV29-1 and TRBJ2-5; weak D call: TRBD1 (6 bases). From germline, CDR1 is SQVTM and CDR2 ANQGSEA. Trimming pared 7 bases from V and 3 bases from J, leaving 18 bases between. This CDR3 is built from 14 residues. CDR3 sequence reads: CSAKQGIFKETQYF. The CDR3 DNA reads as TGCAGCGCGAAACAGGGAATCTTCAAAGAGACCCAGTACTTC.

CDR3: CASSVVGGNNEQFF. The CDR3 DNA follows: TGTGCCAGCAGCGTAGTAGGAGGGAACAATGAGCAGTTCTTC. This chain links TRBV9 with TRBJ2-1; TRBD2 might be the D (6 bases). Germline lookup yields CDR1 SGDLS and CDR2 YYNGEE. Trimming cost V 0 bases and J 5 bases, with 9 bases left between them. This CDR3 region has 14 residues.

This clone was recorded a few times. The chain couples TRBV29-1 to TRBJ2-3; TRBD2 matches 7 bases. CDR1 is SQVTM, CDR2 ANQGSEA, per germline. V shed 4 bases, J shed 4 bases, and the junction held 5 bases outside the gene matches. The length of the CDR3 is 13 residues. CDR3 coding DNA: TGCAGCGTTGGCGGGAGAATCGCAGATACGCAGTATTTT. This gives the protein CSVGGRIADTQYF.

This chain's CDR3 is CASSASGTGLYEQYF. CDR3 DNA: TGTGCCAGCAGTGCCTCCGGGACAGGGCTCTACGAGCAGTACTTC. V and J are TRBV28 and TRBJ2-7, with TRBD1 matching 9 bases. CDR1 and CDR2 from the germline V gene are MDHEN and SYDVKM. The V segment lost 5 bases and the J segment 3 bases; nucleotides outside the gene matches: 8. This CDR3 is 15 amino acids long.

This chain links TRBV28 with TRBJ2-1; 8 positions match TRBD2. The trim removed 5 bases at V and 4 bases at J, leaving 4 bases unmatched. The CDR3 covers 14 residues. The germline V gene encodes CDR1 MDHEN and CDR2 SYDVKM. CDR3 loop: CASSVGGGYNEQFF. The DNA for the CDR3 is TGTGCCAGCAGTGTCGGGGGGGGATACAATGAGCAGTTCTTC.

The CDR3 bases are TGTGCCAGCAGCTTAGGGACTAGCAGTAAAGAGACCCAGTACTTC. This codes for CASSLGTSSKETQYF. J is TRBJ2-5 and V is TRBV7-9, with TRBD2 matching 8 bases. Germline V gene data show CDR1 as SEHNR and CDR2 as FQNEAQ (reference sequence). V shed 1 base and J 3 bases; nucleotides not matched to a gene: 4. The CDR3 loop spans 15 amino acids.

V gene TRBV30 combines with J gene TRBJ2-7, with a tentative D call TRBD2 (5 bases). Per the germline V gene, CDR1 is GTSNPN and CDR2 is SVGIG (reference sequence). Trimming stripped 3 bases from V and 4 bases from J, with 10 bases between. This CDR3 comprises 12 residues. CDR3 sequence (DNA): TGTGCCTGGAGCCGGGATGCATACGAGCAGTACTTC. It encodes CAWSRDAYEQYF.

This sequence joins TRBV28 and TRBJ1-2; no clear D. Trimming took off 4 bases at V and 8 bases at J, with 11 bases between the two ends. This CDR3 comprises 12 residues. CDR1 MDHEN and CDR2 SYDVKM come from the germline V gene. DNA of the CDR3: TGTGCCAGCAGTTCGGCCCCTTTCGGCTACACCTTC. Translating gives CASSSAPFGYTF.